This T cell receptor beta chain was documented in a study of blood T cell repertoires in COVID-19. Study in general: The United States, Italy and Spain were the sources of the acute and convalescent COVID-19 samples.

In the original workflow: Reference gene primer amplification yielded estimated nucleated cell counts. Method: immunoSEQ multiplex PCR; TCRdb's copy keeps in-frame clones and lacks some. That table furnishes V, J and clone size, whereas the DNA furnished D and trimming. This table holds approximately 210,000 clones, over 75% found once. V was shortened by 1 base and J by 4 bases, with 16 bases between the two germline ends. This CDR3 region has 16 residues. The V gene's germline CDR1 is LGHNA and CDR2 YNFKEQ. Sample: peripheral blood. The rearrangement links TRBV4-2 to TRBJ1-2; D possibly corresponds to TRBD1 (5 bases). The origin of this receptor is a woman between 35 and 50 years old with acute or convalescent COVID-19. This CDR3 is CASSQVGTTEGYGYTF. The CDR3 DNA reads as TGTGCCAGCAGCCAAGTTGGGACCACGGAGGGCTATGGCTACACCTTC.